One sample yielded the 2 T cell receptor beta chains listed below, sequenced in a study of blood T cell repertoires in COVID-19. Profiling relied on immunoSEQ multiplex PCR, and the TCRdb table lists in-frame clones only, not all of them. The top ten clones hold about 4.8% of a sample with around 41,000 clones, 88% of them seen once. Sequenced input: peripheral blood. The receptors originated from a human donor in a cohort sampled during active COVID-19.

This clone has just one count. This CDR3 is CASSPWTGSYEQYF. DNA for the CDR3: TGTGCCAGCAGCCCGTGGACGGGAAGCTACGAGCAGTACTTC. The gene calls are TRBV11-3 and TRBJ2-7, with D possibly TRBD2 on 5 matching bases. Germline-derived CDR1 and CDR2 are SGHNT and YENEEA. V was pared by 5 bases and J by 3 bases, with 14 bases between. The CDR3 is 14 residues long.

This rearrangement joins TRBV5-8 to TRBJ1-1, with 9 bases matching TRBD1. Germline CDR1 is SGHTS and CDR2 is YDEGEE. V lost 4 bases, J lost 3 bases, and 7 bases stayed unmatched. The CDR3 is 15 residues long. CDR3 sequence: CASSEGDRVYTEAFF. DNA for the CDR3: TGTGCCAGCAGCGAAGGGGACAGGGTCTACACTGAAGCTTTCTTT.